This T cell receptor beta chain stems from a study of shared T cell receptors in the human thymus. The CDR3 spans 18 residues. Deletions cut 0 bases from V and 5 bases from J, with 22 bases between. The V gene's germline CDR1 is MDHEN and CDR2 SYDVKM. Clones were sequenced by immunoSEQ multiplex PCR, and TCRdb holds only the in-frame ones, with some missing. The table includes hundreds of thousands of clones, roughly 90% detected once. This sample was also put to use in a study of human thymus T cells.

The chain employs TRBV28 and TRBJ1-1; D may be TRBD1 (5 bases). The specimen sequenced was thymocytes. This receptor was taken from a boy under two years old with a congenital heart defect. CDR3 region: CASSLCGTSRTQPTEAFF. The CDR3 bases are TGTGCCAGCAGTTTATGCGGGACTTCCAGAACCCAACCGACTGAAGCTTTCTTT.